This TCR beta chain was sequenced in a study of T cell repertoires in cytomegalovirus infection. Study background: It can be stated that public TCR beta signatures indicated CMV infection as well as a matching HLA type.

Overall study findings and caveats: In two of eight donors, the top clonotype was HLA-C-restricted CMV-specific.

This clonotype was seen more than once but under ten times. Antigen: not known. MiXCR was run by TCRdb on the reads, yielding one entry per CDR3 protein. Seen here are approximately 390,000 distinct CDR3 sequences, nearly 35% observed once, and the top ten hold 13%. CDR1 is SGHVS, CDR2 FQNEAQ, per germline. V lost 6 bases and J 6 bases, leaving 14 bases between the germline ends. The CDR3 has 13 amino acids. The material sequenced was cultured PBMCs, taken from culture after CMV antigen stimulation. The genes are TRBV7-8 and TRBJ1-2, with D perhaps matching TRBD1 (6 bases). The sequence derives from a human donor in good health (CMV status not recorded). Some clones in this sample may be carry-over from other donors' samples. CDR3 loop: CASSLDRLDGYTF. The DNA of the CDR3 is TGTGCCAGCAGTTTGGACAGATTAGATGGCTACACCTTC.